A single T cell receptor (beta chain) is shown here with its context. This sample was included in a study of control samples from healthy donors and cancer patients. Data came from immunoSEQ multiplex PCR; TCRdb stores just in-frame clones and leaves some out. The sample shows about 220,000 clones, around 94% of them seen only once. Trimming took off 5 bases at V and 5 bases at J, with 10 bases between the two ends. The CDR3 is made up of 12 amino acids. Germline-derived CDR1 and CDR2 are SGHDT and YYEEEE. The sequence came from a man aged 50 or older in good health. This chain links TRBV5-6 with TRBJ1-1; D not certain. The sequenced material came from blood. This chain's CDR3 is CASSYRETEAFF. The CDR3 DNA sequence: TGTGCCAGCAGTTATAGGGAAACTGAAGCTTTCTTT.